A selection of T cell receptor beta chains follows, all from one sample in a study of T cells expressing NK-cell markers. TCRdb reanalyzed the 5' RACE reads, giving one entry per CDR3 protein sequence and no DNA. Its listing shows under 200,000 distinct CDR3 sequences. The specimen was blood T cells: a sorted CD56 or NKG2C T cell subset, CD4+ or CD8+ T cells, or bulk PBMC T cells (not recorded which). Every receptor here comes from a woman between 18 and 70 years old in good health. CDR3s include the opening cysteine and the closing phenylalanine or tryptophan. Each record gives: V gene, J gene, CDR3 protein.

TRBV3-1,TRBJ2-3,CASSQTPAITDTQYF
TRBV7-2,TRBJ1-5,CASSLWGPGQPQHF
TRBV3-1,TRBJ1-5,CASSQTPRGPQHF
TRBV7-9,TRBJ2-1,CASSKSRDRGREQFF
TRBV5-1,TRBJ2-3,CASSWMTSGTSTDTQYF
TRBV20-1,TRBJ2-3,CSANQGPPDTQYF
TRBV7-3,TRBJ2-1,CASSLDAHYNEQFF
TRBV5-1,TRBJ2-1,CASRAAGYNEQFF
TRBV7-2,TRBJ2-2,CASSLERHRTGELFF
TRBV20-1,TRBJ1-5,CSGSLGNQPQHF
TRBV28,TRBJ2-7,CASSLAQSTHEQYF
TRBV7-8,TRBJ1-2,CASSPGQNNYGYTF
TRBV5-1,TRBJ2-2,CASGLDGSVAGELFF
TRBV20-1,TRBJ2-2,CSANSGRPGELFF
TRBV27,TRBJ2-6,CASSGVYSGANVLTF
TRBV2,TRBJ2-1,CASTRADEQFF
TRBV20-1,TRBJ2-7,CSARDPLKWEQYF
TRBV12-3/TRBV12-4,TRBJ2-3,CASSHSRDRVTNTQYF
TRBV20-1,TRBJ2-1,CSATAIASYNEQFF
TRBV5-6,TRBJ2-5,CASSLVSGEETQYF
TRBV24-1,TRBJ2-1,CATSAWGSGSSYNEQFF
TRBV11-2,TRBJ1-5,CASSLDPGPYQPQHF
TRBV29-1,TRBJ2-1,CSVEGQAYNEQFF
TRBV2,TRBJ2-1,CASRVPSKRGSDYANNEQFF
TRBV5-1,TRBJ2-4,CASSLYRGNIQYF
TRBV5-1,TRBJ2-3,CASMSPGTDTQYF
TRBV12-3/TRBV12-4,TRBJ2-7,CASSLVSTGPYEQYF
TRBV5-1,TRBJ2-1,CASSLGGTSGVNEQFF
TRBV5-1,TRBJ1-4,CASRPGGTNEKLFF
TRBV2,TRBJ2-1,CASGAGTRVPNEQFF
TRBV7-2,TRBJ2-5,CASKLRNQETQYF
TRBV19,TRBJ2-2,CASGTAMYTGELFF
TRBV7-9,TRBJ2-7,CASSLGTSGKRSTEQYF
TRBV12-3/TRBV12-4,TRBJ2-1,CASSQRWGTANEQFF
TRBV5-1,TRBJ1-2,CASSLTASPHGYTF
TRBV4-2,TRBJ2-7,CASSQDHAVSYEQYF
TRBV5-1,TRBJ2-1,CASSLGTSGWDEQFF